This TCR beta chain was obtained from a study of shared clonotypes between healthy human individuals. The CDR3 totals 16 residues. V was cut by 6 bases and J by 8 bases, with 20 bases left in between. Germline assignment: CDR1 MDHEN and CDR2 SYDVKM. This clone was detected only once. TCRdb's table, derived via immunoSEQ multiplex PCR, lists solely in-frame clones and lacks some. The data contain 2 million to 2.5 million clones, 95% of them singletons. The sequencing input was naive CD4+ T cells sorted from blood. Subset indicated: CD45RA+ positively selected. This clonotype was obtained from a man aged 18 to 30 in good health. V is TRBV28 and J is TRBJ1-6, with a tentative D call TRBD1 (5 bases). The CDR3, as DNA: TGTGCCAGCAGCTTCCGCACCTGGGGGGAGTATTCACCCCTCCACTTT. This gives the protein CASSFRTWGEYSPLHF.